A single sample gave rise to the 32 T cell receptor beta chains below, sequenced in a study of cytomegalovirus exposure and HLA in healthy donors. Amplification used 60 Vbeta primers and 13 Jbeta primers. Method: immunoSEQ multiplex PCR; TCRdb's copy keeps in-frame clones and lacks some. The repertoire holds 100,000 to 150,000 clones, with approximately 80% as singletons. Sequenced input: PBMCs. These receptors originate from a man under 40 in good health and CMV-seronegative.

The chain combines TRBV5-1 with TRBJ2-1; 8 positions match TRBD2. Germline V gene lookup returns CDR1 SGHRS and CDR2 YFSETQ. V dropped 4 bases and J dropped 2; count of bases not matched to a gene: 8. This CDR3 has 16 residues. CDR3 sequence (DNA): TGCGCCAGCAGCGTCCCCGGGGGGGGCCCCTACAATGAGCAGTTCTTC. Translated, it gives CASSVPGGGPYNEQFF.

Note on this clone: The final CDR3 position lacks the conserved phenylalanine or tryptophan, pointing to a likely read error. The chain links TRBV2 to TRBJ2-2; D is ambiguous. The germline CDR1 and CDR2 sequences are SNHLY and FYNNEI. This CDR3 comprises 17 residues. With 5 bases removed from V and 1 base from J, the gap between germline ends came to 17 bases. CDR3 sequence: CASSHRLRGENTGELFL. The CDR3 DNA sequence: TGTGCCAGCAGTCACCGACTTCGCGGTGAGAACACCGGGGAGCTGTTTCTT.

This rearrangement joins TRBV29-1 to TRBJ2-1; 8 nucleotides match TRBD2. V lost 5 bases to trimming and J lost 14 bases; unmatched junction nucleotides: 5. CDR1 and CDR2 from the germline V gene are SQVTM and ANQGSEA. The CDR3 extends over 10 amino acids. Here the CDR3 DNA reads TGCAGCGTTCAGCGGGAGTACGAGTTCTTC. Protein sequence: CSVQREYEFF.

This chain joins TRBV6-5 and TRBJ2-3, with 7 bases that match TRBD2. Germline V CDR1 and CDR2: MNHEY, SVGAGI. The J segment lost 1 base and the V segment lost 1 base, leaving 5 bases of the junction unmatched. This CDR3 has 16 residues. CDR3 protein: CASSYFHSGRTDTQYF. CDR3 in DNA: TGTGCCAGCAGTTACTTCCATAGCGGGCGCACAGATACGCAGTATTTT.

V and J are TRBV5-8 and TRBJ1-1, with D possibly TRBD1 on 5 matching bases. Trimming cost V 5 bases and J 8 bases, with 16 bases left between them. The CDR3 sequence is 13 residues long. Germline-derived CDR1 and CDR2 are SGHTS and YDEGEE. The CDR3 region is CASSFGVQEEAFF. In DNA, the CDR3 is TGTGCCAGCAGTTTCGGAGTACAGGAAGAAGCTTTCTTT.

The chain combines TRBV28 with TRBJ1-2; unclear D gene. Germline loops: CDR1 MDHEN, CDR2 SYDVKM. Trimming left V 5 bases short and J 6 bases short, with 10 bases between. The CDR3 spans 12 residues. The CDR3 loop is CASSLRSNGYTF. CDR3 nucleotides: TGTGCCAGCAGTCTAAGGAGTAATGGCTACACCTTC.

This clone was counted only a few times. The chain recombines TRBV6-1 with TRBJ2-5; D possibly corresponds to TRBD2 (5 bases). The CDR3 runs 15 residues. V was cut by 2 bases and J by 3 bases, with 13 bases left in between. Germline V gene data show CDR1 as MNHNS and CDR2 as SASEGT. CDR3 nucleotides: TGTGCCAGCAGTGAACGAGTGGCGGGCAAAGAGACCCAGTACTTC. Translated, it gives CASSERVAGKETQYF.

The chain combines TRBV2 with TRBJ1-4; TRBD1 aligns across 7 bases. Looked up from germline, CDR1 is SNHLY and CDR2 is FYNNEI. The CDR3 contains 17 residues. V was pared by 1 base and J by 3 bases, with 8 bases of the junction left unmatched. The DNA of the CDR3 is TGTGCCAGCAGTGAAGGAGGCAGGGGGGTGGCTAATGAAAAACTGTTTTTT. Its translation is CASSEGGRGVANEKLFF.

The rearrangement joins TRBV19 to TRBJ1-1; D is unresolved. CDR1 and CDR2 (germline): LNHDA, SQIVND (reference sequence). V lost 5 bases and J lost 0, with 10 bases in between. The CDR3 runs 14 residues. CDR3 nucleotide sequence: TGTGCCAGTAGTTTAAACGACATGAACACTGAAGCTTTCTTT. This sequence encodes CASSLNDMNTEAFF.

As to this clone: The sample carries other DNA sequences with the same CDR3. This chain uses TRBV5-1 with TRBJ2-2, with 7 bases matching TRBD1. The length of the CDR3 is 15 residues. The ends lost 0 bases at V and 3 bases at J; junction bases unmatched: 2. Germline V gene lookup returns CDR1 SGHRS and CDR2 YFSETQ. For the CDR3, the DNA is TGCGCCAGCAGCTTGGTTCAGGGGGACACCGGGGAGCTGTTTTTT. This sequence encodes CASSLVQGDTGELFF.

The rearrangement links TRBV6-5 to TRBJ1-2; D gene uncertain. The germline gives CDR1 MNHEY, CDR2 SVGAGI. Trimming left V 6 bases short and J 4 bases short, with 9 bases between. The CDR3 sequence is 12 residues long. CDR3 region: CASRRVPYGYTF. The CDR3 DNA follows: TGTGCCAGCAGGAGGGTCCCCTATGGCTACACCTTC.

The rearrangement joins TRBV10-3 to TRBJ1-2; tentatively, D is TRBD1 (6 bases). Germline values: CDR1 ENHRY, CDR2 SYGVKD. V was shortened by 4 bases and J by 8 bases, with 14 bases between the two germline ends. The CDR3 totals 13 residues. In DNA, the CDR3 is TGTGCCATCAGTGTACAGGGACCACAAGGCTACACCTTC. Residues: CAISVQGPQGYTF.

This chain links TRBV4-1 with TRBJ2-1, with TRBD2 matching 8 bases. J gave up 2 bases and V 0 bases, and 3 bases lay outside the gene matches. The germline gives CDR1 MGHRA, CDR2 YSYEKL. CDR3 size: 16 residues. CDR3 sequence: CASSQDTGGPYNEQFF. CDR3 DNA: TGCGCCAGCAGCCAAGATACGGGAGGGCCCTACAATGAGCAGTTCTTC.

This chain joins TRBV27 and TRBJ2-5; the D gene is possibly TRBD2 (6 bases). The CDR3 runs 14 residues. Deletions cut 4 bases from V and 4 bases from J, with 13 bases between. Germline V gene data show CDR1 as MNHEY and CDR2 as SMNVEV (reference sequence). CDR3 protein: CASSSRLVPETQYF. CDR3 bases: TGTGCCAGCAGTTCAAGACTAGTCCCAGAGACCCAGTACTTC.

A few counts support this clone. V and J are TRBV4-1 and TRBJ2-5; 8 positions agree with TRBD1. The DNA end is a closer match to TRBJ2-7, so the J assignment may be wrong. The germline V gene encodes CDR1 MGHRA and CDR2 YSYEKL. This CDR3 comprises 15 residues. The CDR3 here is CASSQDRTGNYEQYF. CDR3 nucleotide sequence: TGCGCCAGCAGCCAAGATCGGACAGGGAACTACGAGCAGTACTTC.

The CDR3 protein is CASSMGQTPSYNEQFF. In DNA, the CDR3 is TGTGCCAGTAGTATGGGACAGACACCCTCCTACAATGAGCAGTTCTTC. The J gene is TRBJ2-1, the V gene TRBV19; 7 nucleotides match TRBD1. J gave up 0 bases and V 3 bases, and 5 bases lay outside the gene matches. CDR3 length: 16 amino acids. The germline CDR1 and CDR2 sequences are LNHDA and SQIVND (reference sequence).

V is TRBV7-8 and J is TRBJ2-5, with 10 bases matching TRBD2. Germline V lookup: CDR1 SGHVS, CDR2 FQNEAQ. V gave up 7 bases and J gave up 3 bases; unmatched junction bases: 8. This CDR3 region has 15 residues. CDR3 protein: CASTLLAGIEETQYF. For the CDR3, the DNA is TGTGCCAGCACCCTACTAGCGGGAATTGAAGAGACCCAGTACTTC.

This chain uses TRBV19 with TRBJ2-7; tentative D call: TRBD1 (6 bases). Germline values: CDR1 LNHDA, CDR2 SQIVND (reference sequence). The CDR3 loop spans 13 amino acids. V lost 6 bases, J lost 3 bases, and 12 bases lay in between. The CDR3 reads CASSRTDNYEQYF. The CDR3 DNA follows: TGTGCCAGTAGCAGGACAGACAACTACGAGCAGTACTTC.

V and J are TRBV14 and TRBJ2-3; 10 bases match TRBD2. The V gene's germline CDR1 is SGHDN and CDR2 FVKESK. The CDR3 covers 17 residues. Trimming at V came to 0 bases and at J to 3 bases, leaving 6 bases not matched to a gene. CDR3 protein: CASSQDGSGGYTDTQYF. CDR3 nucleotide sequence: TGTGCCAGCAGCCAAGATGGTAGCGGGGGGTATACAGATACGCAGTATTTT.

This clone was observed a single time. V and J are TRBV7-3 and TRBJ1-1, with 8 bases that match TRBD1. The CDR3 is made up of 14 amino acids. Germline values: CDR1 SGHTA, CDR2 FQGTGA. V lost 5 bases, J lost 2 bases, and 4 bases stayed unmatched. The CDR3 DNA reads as TGTGCCAGCAGCAAGGGACAGGCAAACACTGAAGCTTTCTTT. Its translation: CASSKGQANTEAFF.

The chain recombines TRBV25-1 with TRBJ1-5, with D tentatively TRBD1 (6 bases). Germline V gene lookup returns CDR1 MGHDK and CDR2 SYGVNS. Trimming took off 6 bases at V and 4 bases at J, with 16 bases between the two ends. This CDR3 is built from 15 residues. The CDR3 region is CASRATGRGNQPQHF. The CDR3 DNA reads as TGTGCCAGCAGGGCCACAGGAAGGGGGAATCAGCCCCAGCATTTT.

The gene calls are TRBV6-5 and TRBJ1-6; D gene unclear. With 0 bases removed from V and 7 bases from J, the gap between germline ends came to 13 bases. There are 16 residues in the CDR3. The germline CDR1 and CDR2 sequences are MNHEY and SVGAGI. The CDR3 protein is CASSYSRAGSNSPLHF. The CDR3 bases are TGTGCCAGCAGTTACTCGAGGGCAGGTAGCAATTCACCCCTCCACTTT.

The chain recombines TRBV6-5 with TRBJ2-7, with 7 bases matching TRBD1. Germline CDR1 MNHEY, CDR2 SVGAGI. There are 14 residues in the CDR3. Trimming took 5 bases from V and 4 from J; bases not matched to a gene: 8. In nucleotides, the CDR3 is TGTGCCAGCAGTAGGAAAGGGGGCCCGTACGAGCAGTACTTC. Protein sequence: CASSRKGGPYEQYF.

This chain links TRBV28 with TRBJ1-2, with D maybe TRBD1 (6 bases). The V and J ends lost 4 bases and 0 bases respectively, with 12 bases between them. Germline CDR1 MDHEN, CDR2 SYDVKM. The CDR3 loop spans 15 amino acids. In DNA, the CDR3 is TGTGCCAGCAGTTCCCCGGGACAACCTAACTATGGCTACACCTTC. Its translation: CASSSPGQPNYGYTF.

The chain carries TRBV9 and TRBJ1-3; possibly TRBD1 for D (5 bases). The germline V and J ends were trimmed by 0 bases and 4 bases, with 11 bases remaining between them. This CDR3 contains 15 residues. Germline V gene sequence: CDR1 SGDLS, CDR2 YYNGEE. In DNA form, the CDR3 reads TGTGCCAGCAGCGTAGGGGACTTAAGGGGAAACACCATATATTTT. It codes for CASSVGDLRGNTIYF.

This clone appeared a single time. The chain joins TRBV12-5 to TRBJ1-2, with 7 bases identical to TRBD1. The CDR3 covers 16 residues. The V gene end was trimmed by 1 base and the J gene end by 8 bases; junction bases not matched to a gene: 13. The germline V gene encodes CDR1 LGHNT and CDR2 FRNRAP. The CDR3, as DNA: TGTGCTAGTGGTTTGGCTAAGGGGGACAGCTATTACGGCTACACCTTC. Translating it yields CASGLAKGDSYYGYTF. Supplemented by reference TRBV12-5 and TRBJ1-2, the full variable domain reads DARVTQTPRHKVTEMGQEVTMRCQPILGHNTVFWYRQTMMQGLELLAYFRNRAPLDDSGMPKDRFSAEMPDATLATLKIQPSEPRDSAVYFCASGLAKGDSYYGYTFGSGTRLTVV.

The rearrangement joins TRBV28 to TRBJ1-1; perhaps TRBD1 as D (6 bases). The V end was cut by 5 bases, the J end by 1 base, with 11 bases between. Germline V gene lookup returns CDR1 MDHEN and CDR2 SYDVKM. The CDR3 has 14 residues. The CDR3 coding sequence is TGTGCCAGCAGTCCACAGGGCCGGAACACTGAAGCTTTCTTT. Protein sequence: CASSPQGRNTEAFF.

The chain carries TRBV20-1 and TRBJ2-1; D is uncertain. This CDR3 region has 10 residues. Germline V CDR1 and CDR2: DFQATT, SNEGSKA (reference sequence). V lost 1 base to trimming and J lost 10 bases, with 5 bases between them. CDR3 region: CSARVREQFF. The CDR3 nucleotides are TGCAGTGCTAGAGTACGGGAGCAGTTCTTC.

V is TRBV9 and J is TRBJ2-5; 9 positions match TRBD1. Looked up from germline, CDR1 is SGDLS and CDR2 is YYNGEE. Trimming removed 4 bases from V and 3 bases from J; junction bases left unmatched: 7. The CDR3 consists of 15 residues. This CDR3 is CASSYGQGWKETQYF. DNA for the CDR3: TGTGCCAGCAGCTACGGACAGGGGTGGAAAGAGACCCAGTACTTC.

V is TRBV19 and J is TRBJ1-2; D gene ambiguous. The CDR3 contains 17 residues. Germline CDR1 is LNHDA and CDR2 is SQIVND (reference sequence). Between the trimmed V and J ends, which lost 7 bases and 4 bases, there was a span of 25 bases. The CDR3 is CASTLRVTQPGGYGYTF. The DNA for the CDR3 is TGTGCCAGTACCCTTCGTGTGACACAACCCGGAGGCTATGGCTACACCTTC.

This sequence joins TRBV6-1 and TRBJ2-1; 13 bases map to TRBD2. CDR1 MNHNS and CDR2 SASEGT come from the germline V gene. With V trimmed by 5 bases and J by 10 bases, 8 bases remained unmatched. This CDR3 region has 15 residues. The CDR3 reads CASSPTSGGAGEQFF. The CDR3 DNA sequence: TGTGCCAGCAGTCCCACTAGCGGGGGGGCGGGAGAGCAGTTCTTC.

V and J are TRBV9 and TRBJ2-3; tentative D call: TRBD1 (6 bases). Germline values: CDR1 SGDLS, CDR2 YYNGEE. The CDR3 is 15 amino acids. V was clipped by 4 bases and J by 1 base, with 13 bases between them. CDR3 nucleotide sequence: TGTGCCAGCAGCCCCAGGGGTAGTGGCACAGATACGCAGTATTTT. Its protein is CASSPRGSGTDTQYF.